This T cell receptor beta chain is drawn from a study of Ad26.COV2.S vaccination and SARS-CoV-2 variants. CDR3 length: 15 residues. V lost 2 bases to trimming and J lost 8 bases, with 15 bases between them. Per the germline V gene, CDR1 is KGHSH and CDR2 is LQKENI. Using immunoSEQ multiplex PCR, the repertoire was profiled, and TCRdb retains in-frame clones only, with some absent. The table records hundreds of thousands of clones, around nine tenths of them present only once. As to treatment: approximately 18 received Ad26.COV2.S at low or high dose, single or two shots; several received placebo; per-sample allocation not given. At day 63 after the first vaccine or placebo injection, samples were drawn. Study conclusions and caveats: Placebo recipients showed lower spike-specific TCR breadth than vaccinees.

A note on this clone: Its antigen remains unknown.

Sequenced here: peripheral blood, sampled in a trial of Ad26.COV2.S vaccine versus placebo. The J gene is TRBJ1-4, the V gene TRBV18; maybe TRBD1 (6 bases). This receptor was identified in a person aged 18 to 59 who received the Ad26.COV2.S COVID-19 vaccine or a placebo. In DNA, the CDR3 is TGTGCCAGCTCACCAAGGCCAGGGGAGGCGGAAAAACTGTTTTTT. Translating it yields CASSPRPGEAEKLFF.